The next 29 T cell receptor beta chains were all read from a single sample in a study of OX40 agonist ivuxolimab in advanced cancers. Sequencing used immunoSEQ multiplex PCR; TCRdb keeps in-frame clones, though not all of them. The sample holds just under 65,000 clones, about 89% seen once. Sequences were derived from CD4+ or CD8+ T cells sorted from blood, sampled in a trial of the OX40 agonist ivuxolimab. The source is an adult with an advanced solid tumor such as melanoma, head and neck, liver or kidney cancer.

J is TRBJ2-2 and V is TRBV2; 7 bases agree with TRBD2. This CDR3 is 15 amino acids long. Trimming cost V 2 bases and J 4 bases; bases outside gene matches: 4. Germline V gives CDR1 SNHLY, CDR2 FYNNEI. The CDR3 sequence: CASSERSGTTGELFF. The CDR3 DNA follows: TGTGCCAGCAGTGAACGGAGCGGGACCACCGGGGAGCTGTTTTTT. Variable domain in full (rest from reference TRBV2 and TRBJ2-2): EPEVTQTPSHQVTQMGQEVILRCVPISNHLYFYWYRQILGQKVEFLVSFYNNEISEKSEIFDDQFSVERPDGSNFTLKIRSTKLEDSAMYFCASSERSGTTGELFFGEGSRLTVL.

The chain uses TRBV5-1 and TRBJ1-5, with D unclear. Trimming removed 4 bases from V and 7 bases from J, with 12 bases in between. CDR3 size: 13 residues. Germline V gene sequence: CDR1 SGHRS, CDR2 YFSETQ. CDR3 nucleotides: TGCGCCAGCAGCCTGGGGTCGGGACAGCCCCAGCATTTT. Encoded protein: CASSLGSGQPQHF. The complete variable domain, with remaining parts taken from reference TRBV5-1 and TRBJ1-5, reads KAGVTQTPRYLIKTRGQQVTLSCSPISGHRSVSWYQQTPGQGLQFLFEYFSETQRNKGNFPGRFSGRQFSNSRSEMNVSTLELGDSALYLCASSLGSGQPQHFGDGTRLSIL.

This chain uses TRBV5-5 with TRBJ2-4; 9 positions agree with TRBD1. V trimming: 0 bases; J trimming: 6 bases; junction bases outside the gene matches: 4. Germline loops: CDR1 SGHKS, CDR2 YYEKEE (reference sequence). The CDR3 contains 15 residues. The CDR3 sequence is CASSLAGTGLNIQYF. CDR3 in DNA: TGTGCCAGCAGCTTGGCCGGGACAGGGCTAAACATTCAGTACTTC.

The chain couples TRBV5-1 to TRBJ2-6; tentatively, D is TRBD1 or TRBD2 (6 bases each). Germline assignment: CDR1 SGHRS and CDR2 YFSETQ. CDR3 length: 17 residues. Trimming pared 7 bases from V and 1 base from J, leaving 18 bases between. For the CDR3, the DNA is TGCGCCAGCTTCGAGGGGGGACGCCCTTCTGGGGCCAACGTCCTGACTTTC. Amino acids: CASFEGGRPSGANVLTF.

This chain connects TRBV18 to TRBJ1-4; 12 positions agree with TRBD1. The length of the CDR3 is 19 residues. Germline lookup yields CDR1 KGHSH and CDR2 LQKENI. Losses at the gene ends were 2 bases for V and 2 bases for J; bases not matched to a gene: 9. The CDR3 loop reads CASSPRPGTGGATNEKLFF. In nucleotides, the CDR3 is TGTGCCAGCTCACCAAGACCTGGGACAGGGGGCGCGACTAATGAAAAACTGTTTTTT.

V usage is TRBV5-4 and J usage is TRBJ2-1; weak D call: TRBD1 (6 bases). The ends were cut back, 0 bases at V and 10 bases at J, with 11 bases in the middle. The germline V gene encodes CDR1 SGHNT and CDR2 YYREEE (reference sequence). This CDR3 has 13 residues. The CDR3 here is CASSLGGQGEQFF. The CDR3 nucleotides are TGTGCCAGCAGCTTGGGCGGGCAGGGGGAGCAGTTCTTC.

The V and J genes are TRBV10-2 and TRBJ2-7; 7 bases are shared with TRBD2. Germline V lookup: CDR1 WSHSY, CDR2 SAAADI. J was trimmed by 0 bases and V by 8 bases; bases with no gene match: 13. The CDR3 sequence is 16 residues long. The CDR3 protein is CASQNPAGFYSYEQYF. As DNA, the CDR3 is TGCGCCAGCCAAAACCCAGCGGGGTTCTACTCCTACGAGCAGTACTTC.

The gene calls are TRBV11-2 and TRBJ2-2; D might be TRBD1 (6 bases). Trimming left V 5 bases short and J 6 bases short, with 19 bases between. Germline assignment: CDR1 SGHAT and CDR2 FQNNGV. This CDR3 has 16 residues. The chain's CDR3 is CASSIYRDILAGELFF. CDR3 nucleotides: TGTGCCAGCAGCATATACCGGGACATCCTAGCCGGGGAGCTGTTTTTT. Looking up the rest from reference TRBV11-2 and TRBJ2-2 gives the full variable domain: EAGVAQSPRYKIIEKRQSVAFWCNPISGHATLYWYQQILGQGPKLLIQFQNNGVVDDSQLPKDRFSAERLKGVDSTLKIQPAKLEDSAVYLCASSIYRDILAGELFFGEGSRLTVL.

This chain connects TRBV5-4 to TRBJ2-2; D is perhaps TRBD1 (6 bases). The germline V and J ends were trimmed by 4 bases and 4 bases, with 8 bases remaining between them. The CDR3 contains 13 residues. Germline V gene sequence: CDR1 SGHNT, CDR2 YYREEE (reference sequence). DNA of the CDR3: TGTGCCAGCAGCGTACAGGGCACCGGGGAGCTGTTTTTT. Residues: CASSVQGTGELFF.

The chain uses TRBV9 and TRBJ2-7; tentatively, D is TRBD2 (5 bases). V was pared by 4 bases and J by 4 bases, with 18 bases between. The CDR3 runs 15 residues. CDR1 is SGDLS, CDR2 YYNGEE, per germline. The CDR3 loop reads CASSRGSEGGYEQYF. The CDR3 nucleotides are TGTGCCAGCAGCAGAGGGAGTGAGGGCGGGTACGAGCAGTACTTC. Full variable domain (missing parts from reference TRBV9 and TRBJ2-7): DSGVTQTPKHLITATGQRVTLRCSPRSGDLSVYWYQQSLDQGLQFLIQYYNGEERAKGNILERFSAQQFPDLHSELNLSSLELGDSALYFCASSRGSEGGYEQYFGPGTRLTVT.

The chain uses TRBV30 and TRBJ2-7; 9 bases are a match to TRBD1. V shed 4 bases and J 1 base; nucleotides not matched to a gene: 8. This CDR3 is 15 amino acids long. CDR1 GTSNPN and CDR2 SVGIG come from the germline V gene (reference sequence). CDR3 sequence: CAWKIPGQGSYEQYF. The CDR3 region has the DNA TGTGCCTGGAAGATACCGGGACAGGGTTCCTACGAGCAGTACTTC.

The chain combines TRBV20-1 with TRBJ1-2; D unresolved. CDR1 is DFQATT and CDR2 is SNEGSKA in the germline V gene (reference sequence). The V gene lost 5 bases and the J gene lost 1 base, with 5 bases spanning the gap. This CDR3 has 11 residues. CDR3 protein: CSAYVNYGYTF. The CDR3 coding sequence is TGCAGTGCTTACGTTAACTATGGCTACACCTTC.

The V gene is TRBV6-1, the J gene TRBJ2-5; maybe TRBD1 (6 bases). The DNA end lines up better with TRBJ2-7; the J call may be wrong. The CDR3 contains 14 residues. In germline, CDR1 is MNHNS, CDR2 SASEGT. CDR3 region: CASSAGQSSYEQYF. Here the CDR3 DNA reads TGTGCCAGCAGTGCCGGACAGAGCTCCTACGAGCAGTACTTC.

The chain carries TRBV23-1 and TRBJ2-5; D not resolved. TRBV23-1 is placed among ORFs of uncertain function. The CDR3 totals 11 residues. V was clipped by 8 bases and J by 7 bases, with 11 bases between them. This CDR3 reads CASATSGTQYF. The CDR3 DNA reads as TGCGCCAGCGCCACCTCCGGGACCCAGTACTTC.

The chain links TRBV6-1 to TRBJ2-3, with 12 bases identical to TRBD2. With V trimmed by 11 bases and J by 6 bases, 6 bases remained unmatched. CDR1 MNHNS and CDR2 SASEGT come from the germline V gene. The CDR3 sequence is 13 residues long. The CDR3 is CAGASGRGDTQYF. In nucleotides, the CDR3 is TGTGCCGGAGCTAGCGGGAGGGGGGATACGCAGTATTTT.

This rearrangement joins TRBV18 to TRBJ2-1; D gene ambiguous. From germline, CDR1 is KGHSH and CDR2 LQKENI. V lost 0 bases, J lost 2 bases, and 11 bases lay in between. The CDR3 length is 16 residues. The CDR3 region is CASSPPQRNAYNEQFF. CDR3 bases: TGTGCCAGCTCACCACCCCAGAGAAATGCCTACAATGAGCAGTTCTTC.

The J gene is TRBJ2-3, the V gene TRBV28, with D possibly being TRBD1 (6 bases). There are 15 residues in the CDR3. Trimming cost V 3 bases and J 3 bases, with 13 bases left between them. Germline lookup yields CDR1 MDHEN and CDR2 SYDVKM. This CDR3 reads CASSFLQGITDTQYF. The CDR3 nucleotides are TGTGCCAGCAGTTTTCTTCAGGGGATAACAGATACGCAGTATTTT.

This clone was seen more than once but under ten times. The V and J genes are TRBV28 and TRBJ1-2; D remains unclear. The length of the CDR3 is 11 residues. The V and J ends lost 5 bases and 4 bases respectively, with 5 bases between them. Germline-derived CDR1 and CDR2 are MDHEN and SYDVKM. The CDR3 sequence is CASSRGYGYTF. In DNA, the CDR3 is TGTGCCAGCAGTCGAGGCTATGGCTACACCTTC.

The chain joins TRBV28 to TRBJ1-2; no reliable D call. The CDR3 loop spans 15 amino acids. Germline V gene sequence: CDR1 MDHEN, CDR2 SYDVKM. The V end was cut by 3 bases, the J end by 2 bases, with 13 bases between. CDR3: CASSFGRRVNYGYTF. The CDR3 nucleotides read TGTGCCAGCAGTTTCGGGCGTCGAGTGAACTATGGCTACACCTTC.

The genes are TRBV25-1 and TRBJ1-1; D is undetermined. The germline gives CDR1 MGHDK, CDR2 SYGVNS. Trimming took off 1 base at V and 0 bases at J, with 6 bases between the two ends. This CDR3 comprises 14 residues. The CDR3 DNA follows: TGTGCCAGCAGTGAATCGGGTATGAACACTGAAGCTTTCTTT. It translates to CASSESGMNTEAFF.

V gene TRBV9 combines with J gene TRBJ2-7, with 9 bases fitting TRBD1. The V gene's germline CDR1 is SGDLS and CDR2 YYNGEE. The CDR3 sequence is 17 residues long. With V trimmed by 3 bases and J by 5 bases, 15 bases remained unmatched. CDR3 protein: CASSAQDRGESAHEQYF. Here the CDR3 DNA reads TGTGCCAGCAGCGCACAAGACAGGGGGGAGTCGGCCCACGAGCAGTACTTC.

CDR3 protein: CASSQDKWSYEKLFF. For the CDR3, the DNA is TGCGCCAGCAGCCAAGATAAGTGGAGCTATGAAAAACTGTTTTTT. The chain recombines TRBV4-1 with TRBJ1-4; unclear D gene. CDR1 is MGHRA, CDR2 YSYEKL, per germline. The CDR3 has 15 amino acids. Trimming pared 0 bases from V and 6 bases from J, leaving 11 bases between.

V gene TRBV4-1 combines with J gene TRBJ2-6, with 9 positions matching TRBD1. This CDR3 has 19 residues. The J segment lost 0 bases and the V segment lost 1 base, leaving 7 bases of the junction unmatched. CDR1 and CDR2 from the germline V gene are MGHRA and YSYEKL. The CDR3 spells CASSQVPTGGNSGANVLTF. Here the CDR3 DNA reads TGCGCCAGCAGCCAAGTCCCGACAGGGGGGAACTCTGGGGCCAACGTCCTGACTTTC.

The chain recombines TRBV28 with TRBJ1-3, with D uncertain. The CDR3 is 15 amino acids. CDR1 MDHEN and CDR2 SYDVKM come from the germline V gene. V was clipped by 8 bases and J by 1 base, with 15 bases between them. The chain's CDR3 is CASLPTTPSGNTIYF. The CDR3 nucleotides read TGTGCCAGCCTACCGACAACCCCTTCTGGAAACACCATATATTTT.

This chain connects TRBV4-2 to TRBJ2-1; D not certain. Trimming left V 0 bases short and J 6 bases short, with 9 bases between. Germline CDR1 is LGHNA and CDR2 is YNFKEQ. CDR3 length: 14 amino acids. The CDR3 reads CASSQDPQLNEQFF. In nucleotides, the CDR3 is TGTGCCAGCAGCCAAGACCCACAGCTCAATGAGCAGTTCTTC.

The chain couples TRBV14 to TRBJ1-3; no clear D gene. The CDR3 has 15 amino acids. V was pared by 5 bases and J by 2 bases, with 13 bases between. Per germline, CDR1 SGHDN and CDR2 FVKESK. Written as DNA, the CDR3 is TGTGCCAGCAGCGGCGGGAGTTCGACTGGAAACACCATATATTTT. Translation: CASSGGSSTGNTIYF.

As to this clone: In the same sample, other DNA sequences code for this CDR3. V is TRBV27 and J is TRBJ1-2; 7 bases line up with TRBD1. Trimming took 0 bases from V and 8 from J; bases not matched to a gene: 9. Per the germline V gene, CDR1 is MNHEY and CDR2 is SMNVEV (reference sequence). This CDR3 has 15 residues. This chain's CDR3 is CASSLSPGQSQGYTF. The CDR3 nucleotides read TGTGCCAGCAGTTTATCGCCGGGACAGTCCCAAGGCTACACCTTC.

The gene calls are TRBV7-9 and TRBJ1-3, with 7 bases aligning to TRBD1. CDR3 length: 13 residues. In germline, CDR1 is SEHNR, CDR2 FQNEAQ (reference sequence). Unmatched junction bases numbered 0, after V lost 3 bases and J lost 4 bases. The CDR3 protein is CASSLGQGNTIYF. The CDR3 bases are TGTGCCAGCAGCTTGGGACAGGGAAACACCATATATTTT.

This chain connects TRBV28 to TRBJ2-3, with D possibly TRBD2 on 6 matching bases. The germline CDR1 and CDR2 sequences are MDHEN and SYDVKM. The CDR3 extends over 16 amino acids. The ends were cut back, 6 bases at V and 3 bases at J, with 19 bases in the middle. The CDR3 nucleotides read TGTGCCAGCAGGCCCTTAGCGGTAAGGGGAACAGATACGCAGTATTTT. Protein: CASRPLAVRGTDTQYF.